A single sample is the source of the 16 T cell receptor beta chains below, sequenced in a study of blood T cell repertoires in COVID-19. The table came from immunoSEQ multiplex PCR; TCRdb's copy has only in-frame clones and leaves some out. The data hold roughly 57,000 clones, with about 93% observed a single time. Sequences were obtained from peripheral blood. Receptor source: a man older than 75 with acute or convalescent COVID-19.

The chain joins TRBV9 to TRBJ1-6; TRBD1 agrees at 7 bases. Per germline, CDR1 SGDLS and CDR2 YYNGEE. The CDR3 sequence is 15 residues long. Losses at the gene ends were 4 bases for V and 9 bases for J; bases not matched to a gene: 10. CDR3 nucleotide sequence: TGTGCCAGCAGCCCCCAGGGGGACGATGCTTCACCCCTCCACTTT. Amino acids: CASSPQGDDASPLHF. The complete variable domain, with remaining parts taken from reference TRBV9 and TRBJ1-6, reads DSGVTQTPKHLITATGQRVTLRCSPRSGDLSVYWYQQSLDQGLQFLIQYYNGEERAKGNILERFSAQQFPDLHSELNLSSLELGDSALYFCASSPQGDDASPLHFGNGTRLTVT.

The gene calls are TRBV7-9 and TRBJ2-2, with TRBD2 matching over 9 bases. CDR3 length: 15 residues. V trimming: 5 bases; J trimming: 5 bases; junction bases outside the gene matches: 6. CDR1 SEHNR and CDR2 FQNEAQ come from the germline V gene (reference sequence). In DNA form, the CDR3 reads TGTGCCAGCAGCCCCCCCGGACTAGCGACCGGGGAGCTGTTTTTT. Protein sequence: CASSPPGLATGELFF.

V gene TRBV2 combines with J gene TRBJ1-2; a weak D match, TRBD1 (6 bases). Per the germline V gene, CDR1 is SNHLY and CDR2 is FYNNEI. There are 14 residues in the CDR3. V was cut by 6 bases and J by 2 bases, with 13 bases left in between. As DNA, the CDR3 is TGTGCCAGCAGGGGTCGGGGGGCGAACTATGGCTACACCTTC. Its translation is CASRGRGANYGYTF.

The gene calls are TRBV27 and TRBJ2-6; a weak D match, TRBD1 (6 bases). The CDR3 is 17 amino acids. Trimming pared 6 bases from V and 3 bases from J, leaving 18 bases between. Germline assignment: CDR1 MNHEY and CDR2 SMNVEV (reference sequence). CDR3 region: CASSSVQGLLGANVLTF. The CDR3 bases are TGTGCCAGCAGCTCGGTGCAGGGGCTGCTTGGGGCCAACGTCCTGACTTTC.

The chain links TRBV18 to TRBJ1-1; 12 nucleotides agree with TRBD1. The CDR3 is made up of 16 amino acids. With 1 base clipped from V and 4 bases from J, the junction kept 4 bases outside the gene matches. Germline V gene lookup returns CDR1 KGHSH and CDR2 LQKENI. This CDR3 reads CASSPRDRGLVTEAFF. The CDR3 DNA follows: TGTGCCAGCTCACCACGGGACAGGGGGCTGGTCACTGAAGCTTTCTTT.

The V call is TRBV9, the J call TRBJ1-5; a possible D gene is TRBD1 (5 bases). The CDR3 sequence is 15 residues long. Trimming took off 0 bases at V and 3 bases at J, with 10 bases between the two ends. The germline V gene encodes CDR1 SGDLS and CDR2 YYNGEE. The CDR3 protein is CASSVEGRVNQPQHF. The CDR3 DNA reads TGTGCCAGCAGCGTAGAGGGGAGGGTCAATCAGCCCCAGCATTTT.

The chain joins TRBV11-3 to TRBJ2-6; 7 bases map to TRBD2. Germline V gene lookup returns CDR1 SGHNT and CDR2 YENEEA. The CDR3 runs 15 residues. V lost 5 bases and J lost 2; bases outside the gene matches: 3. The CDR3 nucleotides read TGTGCCAGCAGCCCCGGGACTACTGGGGCCAACGTCCTGACTTTC. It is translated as CASSPGTTGANVLTF. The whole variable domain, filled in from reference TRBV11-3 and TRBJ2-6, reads EAGVVQSPRYKIIEKKQPVAFWCNPISGHNTLYWYLQNLGQGPELLIRYENEEAVDDSQLPKDRFSAERLKGVDSTLKIQPAELGDSAVYLCASSPGTTGANVLTFGAGSRLTVL.

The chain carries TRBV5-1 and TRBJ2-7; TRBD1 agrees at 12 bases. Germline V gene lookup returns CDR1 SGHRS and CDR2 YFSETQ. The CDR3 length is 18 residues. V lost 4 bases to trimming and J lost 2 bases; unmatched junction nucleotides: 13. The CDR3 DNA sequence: TGCGCCAGCAGCCGCTCGGGACAGGGGGCGGTTCTGACCTACGAGCAGTACTTC. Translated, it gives CASSRSGQGAVLTYEQYF.

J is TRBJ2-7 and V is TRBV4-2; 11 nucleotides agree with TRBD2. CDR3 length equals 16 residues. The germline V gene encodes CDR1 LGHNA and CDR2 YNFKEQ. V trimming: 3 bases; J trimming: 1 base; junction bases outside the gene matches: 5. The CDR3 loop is CASSHELAGASYEQYF. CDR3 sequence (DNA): TGTGCCAGCAGCCACGAACTAGCGGGGGCATCCTACGAGCAGTACTTC.

The CDR3 is CASSFPQGQNTEAFF. In DNA, the CDR3 is TGTGCCAGCAGCTTCCCACAGGGGCAGAACACTGAAGCTTTCTTT. The gene calls are TRBV7-9 and TRBJ1-1, with 7 positions matching TRBD1. J lost 1 base, V lost 3 bases, and 5 bases had no gene match. The CDR3 has 15 amino acids. The germline V gene encodes CDR1 SEHNR and CDR2 FQNEAQ (reference sequence).

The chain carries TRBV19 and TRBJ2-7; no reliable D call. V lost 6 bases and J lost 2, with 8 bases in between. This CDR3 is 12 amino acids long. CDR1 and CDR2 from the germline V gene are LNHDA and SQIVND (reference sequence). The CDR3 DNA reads TGTGCCAGTAGCGTCAACACCTACGAGCAGTACTTC. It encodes CASSVNTYEQYF.

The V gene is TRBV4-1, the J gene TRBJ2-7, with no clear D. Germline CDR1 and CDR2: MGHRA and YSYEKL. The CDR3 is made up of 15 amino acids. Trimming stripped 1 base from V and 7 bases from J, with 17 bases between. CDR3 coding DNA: TGCGCCAGCAGCCAAGCCTTCCTCCCCCTGAGGGAGCAGTACTTC. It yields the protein CASSQAFLPLREQYF.

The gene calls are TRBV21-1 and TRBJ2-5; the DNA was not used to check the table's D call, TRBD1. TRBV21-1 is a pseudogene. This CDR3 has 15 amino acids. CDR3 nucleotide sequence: TGTGCCAGCAGCGCGCCGGGACAGGGGGGAGAGACCCAGTACTTC. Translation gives CASSAPGQGGETQYF.

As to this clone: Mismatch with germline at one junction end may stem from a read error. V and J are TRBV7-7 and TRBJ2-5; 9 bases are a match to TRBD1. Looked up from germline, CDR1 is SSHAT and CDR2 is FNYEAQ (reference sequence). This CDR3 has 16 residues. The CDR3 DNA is TGTGCTAGCAGCCGACAGGGGGGGGACTTCCAAGAGACCCAGTACTTC. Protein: CASSRQGGDFQETQYF. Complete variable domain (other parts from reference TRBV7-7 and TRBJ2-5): GAGVSQSPRYKVTKRGQDVTLRCDPISSHATLYWYQQALGQGPEFLTYFNYEAQPDKSGLPSDRFSAERPEGSISTLTIQRTEQRDSAMYRCASSRQGGDFQETQYFGPGTRLLVL.

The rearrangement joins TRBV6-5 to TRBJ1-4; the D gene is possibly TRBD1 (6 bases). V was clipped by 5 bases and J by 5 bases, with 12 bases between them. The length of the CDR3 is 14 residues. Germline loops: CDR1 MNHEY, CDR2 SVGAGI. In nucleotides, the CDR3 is TGTGCCAGCAGTCTTCCGGGGGGCAATGAAAAACTGTTTTTT. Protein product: CASSLPGGNEKLFF.

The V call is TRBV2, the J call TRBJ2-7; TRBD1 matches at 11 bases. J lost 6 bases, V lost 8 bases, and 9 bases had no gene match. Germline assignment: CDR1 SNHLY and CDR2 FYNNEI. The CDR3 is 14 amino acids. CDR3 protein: CASGRDRGFREQYF. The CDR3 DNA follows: TGTGCCAGCGGAAGGGACAGGGGGTTTCGCGAGCAGTACTTC.